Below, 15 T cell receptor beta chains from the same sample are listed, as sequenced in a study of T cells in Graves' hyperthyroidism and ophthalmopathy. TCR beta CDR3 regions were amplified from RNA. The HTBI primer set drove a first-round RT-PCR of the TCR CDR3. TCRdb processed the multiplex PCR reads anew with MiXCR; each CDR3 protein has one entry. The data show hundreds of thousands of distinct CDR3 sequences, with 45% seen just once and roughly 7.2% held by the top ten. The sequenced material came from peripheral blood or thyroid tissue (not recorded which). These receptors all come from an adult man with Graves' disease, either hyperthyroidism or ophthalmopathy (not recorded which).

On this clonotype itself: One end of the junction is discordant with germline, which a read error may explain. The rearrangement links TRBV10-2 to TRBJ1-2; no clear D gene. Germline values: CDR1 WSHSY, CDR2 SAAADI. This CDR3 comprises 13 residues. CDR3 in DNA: TGTGCCAGCAGCCTTTTGGGGTTTAGTGGCTACACCTTC. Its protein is CASSLLGFSGYTF.

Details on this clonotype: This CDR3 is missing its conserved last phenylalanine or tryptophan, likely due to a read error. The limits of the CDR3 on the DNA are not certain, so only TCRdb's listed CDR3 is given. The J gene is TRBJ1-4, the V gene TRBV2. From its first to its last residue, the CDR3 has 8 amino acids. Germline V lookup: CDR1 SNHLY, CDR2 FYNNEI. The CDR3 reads CASSVGLY.

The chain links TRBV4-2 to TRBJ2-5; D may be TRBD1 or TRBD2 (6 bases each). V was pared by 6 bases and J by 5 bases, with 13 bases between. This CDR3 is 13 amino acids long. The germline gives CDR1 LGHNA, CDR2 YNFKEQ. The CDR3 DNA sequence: TGTGCCAGCAGGGAGGGGACATTGGAGACCCAGTACTTC. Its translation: CASREGTLETQYF.

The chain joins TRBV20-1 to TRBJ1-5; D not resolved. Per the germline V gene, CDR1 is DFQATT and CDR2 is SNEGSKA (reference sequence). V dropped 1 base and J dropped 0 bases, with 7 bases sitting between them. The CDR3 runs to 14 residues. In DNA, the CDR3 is TGCAGTGCTAGAGCGCAGAATAGCAATCAGCCCCAGCATTTT. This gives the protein CSARAQNSNQPQHF.

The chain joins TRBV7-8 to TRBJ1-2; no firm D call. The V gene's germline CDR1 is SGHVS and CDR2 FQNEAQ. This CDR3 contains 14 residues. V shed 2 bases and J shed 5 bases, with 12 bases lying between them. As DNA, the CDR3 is TGTGCCAGCAGCTTATTCTCAGGACCTTATGGCTACACCTTC. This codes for CASSLFSGPYGYTF.

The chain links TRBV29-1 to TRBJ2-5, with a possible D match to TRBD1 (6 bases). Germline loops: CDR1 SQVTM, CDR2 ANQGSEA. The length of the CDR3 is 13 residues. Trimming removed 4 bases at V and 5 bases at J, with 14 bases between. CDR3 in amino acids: CSVGEQGGETQYF. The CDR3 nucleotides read TGCAGCGTTGGAGAACAGGGCGGTGAGACCCAGTACTTC.

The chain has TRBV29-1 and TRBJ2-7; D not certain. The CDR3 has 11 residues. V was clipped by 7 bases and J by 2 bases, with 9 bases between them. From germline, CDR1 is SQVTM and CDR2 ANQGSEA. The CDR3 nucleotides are TGCAGCGCCACAGAAACCTACGAGCAGTACTTC. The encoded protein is CSATETYEQYF.

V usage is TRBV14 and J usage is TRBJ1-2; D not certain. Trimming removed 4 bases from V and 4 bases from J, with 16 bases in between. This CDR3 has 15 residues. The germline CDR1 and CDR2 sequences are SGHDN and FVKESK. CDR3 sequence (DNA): TGTGCCAGCAGCCCCAGTGGGCGCGACATCTATGGCTACACCTTC. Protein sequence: CASSPSGRDIYGYTF.

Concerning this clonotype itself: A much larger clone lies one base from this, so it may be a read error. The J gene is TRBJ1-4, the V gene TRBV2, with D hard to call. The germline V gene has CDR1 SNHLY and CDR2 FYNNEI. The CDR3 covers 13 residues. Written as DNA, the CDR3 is TGTGCCAGCAGAGAAGCGCTGTTTGCATGGCTGTTTTTT. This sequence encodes CASREALFAWLFF. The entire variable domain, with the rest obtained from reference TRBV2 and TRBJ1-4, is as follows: EPEVTQTPSHQVTQMGQEVILRCVPISNHLYFYWYRQILGQKVEFLVSFYNNEISEKSEIFDDQFSVERPDGSNFTLKIRSTKLEDSAMYFCASREALFAWLFFGSGTQLSVL.

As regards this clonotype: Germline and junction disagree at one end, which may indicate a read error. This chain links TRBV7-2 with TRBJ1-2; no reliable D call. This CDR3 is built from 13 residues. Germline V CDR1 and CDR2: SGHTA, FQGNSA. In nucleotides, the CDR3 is TGTGCCAGCAGCTTAGTAGGGAACTATGGCTGCACCTTT. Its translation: CASSLVGNYGCTF.

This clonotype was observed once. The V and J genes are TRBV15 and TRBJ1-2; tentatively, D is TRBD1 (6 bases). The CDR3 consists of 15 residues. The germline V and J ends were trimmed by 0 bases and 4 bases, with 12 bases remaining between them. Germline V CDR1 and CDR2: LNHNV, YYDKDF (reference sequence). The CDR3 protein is CATSREKQGLYGYTF. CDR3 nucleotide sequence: TGTGCCACCAGCAGAGAAAAACAGGGACTCTATGGCTACACCTTC.

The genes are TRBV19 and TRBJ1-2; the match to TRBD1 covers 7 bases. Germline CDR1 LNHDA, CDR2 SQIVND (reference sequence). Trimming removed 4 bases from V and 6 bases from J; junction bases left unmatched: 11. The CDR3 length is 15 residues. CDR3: CASSTQGGSGHGYTF. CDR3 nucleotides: TGTGCCAGTAGTACCCAGGGGGGATCAGGACATGGCTACACCTTC. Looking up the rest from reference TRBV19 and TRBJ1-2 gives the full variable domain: DGGITQSPKYLFRKEGQNVTLSCEQNLNHDAMYWYRQDPGQGLRLIYYSQIVNDFQKGDIAEGYSVSREKKESFPLTVTSAQKNPTAFYLCASSTQGGSGHGYTFGSGTRLTVV.

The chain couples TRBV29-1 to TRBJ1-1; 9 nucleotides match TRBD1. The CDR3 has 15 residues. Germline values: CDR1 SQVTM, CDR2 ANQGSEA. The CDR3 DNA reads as TGCAGTGCTAGGGGGACAGGGAGGGGGAACACTGAAGCTTTCTTT. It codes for CSARGTGRGNTEAFF.

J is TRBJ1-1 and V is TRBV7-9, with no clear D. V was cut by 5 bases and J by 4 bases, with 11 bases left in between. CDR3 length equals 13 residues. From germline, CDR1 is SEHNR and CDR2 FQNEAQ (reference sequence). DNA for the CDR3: TGTGCCAGCAGCGACCGCCCGGGCACTGAAGCTTTCTTT. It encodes CASSDRPGTEAFF.

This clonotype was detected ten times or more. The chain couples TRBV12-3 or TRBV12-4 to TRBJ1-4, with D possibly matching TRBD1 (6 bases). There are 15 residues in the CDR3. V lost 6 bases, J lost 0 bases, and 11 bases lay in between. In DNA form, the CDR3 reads TGTGCCAGCAGCCGGACAGCGACAACTAATGAAAAACTGTTTTTT. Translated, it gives CASSRTATTNEKLFF.